The source of this TCR beta chain is a study of blood T cell repertoires in COVID-19. Here immunoSEQ multiplex PCR was the method, and the copy in TCRdb shows in-frame clones only, minus some. The sample yields hundreds of thousands of clones, 88% seen once. This receptor was identified in a woman between 40 and 55 years old with acute COVID-19. The sequenced sample consisted of PBMCs or T cells enriched from blood (not recorded which).

The CDR3 DNA follows: TGTGCCAGCAGCTTTCGGGGGGGCAGGACAGATACGCAGTATTTT. Translating gives CASSFRGGRTDTQYF. J is TRBJ2-3 and V is TRBV7-8; TRBD2 matches at 8 bases. With V trimmed by 3 bases and J by 3 bases, 5 bases remained unmatched. Germline CDR1 reads SGHVS; CDR2 reads FQNEAQ. The CDR3 is made up of 15 amino acids.